The clone carrying this TCR beta chain was counted ten times or more. Its antigen remains unknown. Time point of the sample: pre-sensitization, week 0. Noted treatment: therapeutic diphenylcyclopropenone sensitization with weekly scalp DPC. Each CDR3 protein is one row after TCRdb ran MiXCR on the RACE reads. The sample has approximately 370,000 distinct CDR3 sequences, around 5% seen once; the top ten hold about 8.2%. Germline CDR1 reads LGHNA; CDR2 reads YNFKEQ. CDR3 length: 17 amino acids. V lost 0 bases and J lost 0, with 12 bases in between. The sample originates from a study of human T cells and chemical hapten exposure. Overall study: 0.01% DPC was applied to the upper back in patch tests, which were read at 6 days.

Whole-study findings and limits: No shift was seen in TCRs above 1 in 1000 frequency with DPC sensitization.

The sequences come from whole blood, collected in connection with sensitization to the hapten diphenylcyclopropenone (DPC). This TCR came from a woman younger than 35 with alopecia areata. Some clones in this sample may be carry-over from other donors' samples. The chain is built from TRBV4-2 and TRBJ2-1; no definite D call. Here the CDR3 DNA reads TGTGCCAGCAGCCAAGAAGGCTGGTACGACTCCTACAATGAGCAGTTCTTC. Residues: CASSQEGWYDSYNEQFF.